This TCR beta chain comes out of a study of blood T cell repertoires in COVID-19. Study in general: There were acute and convalescent COVID-19 samples, and they came from the United States, Italy and Spain. PBMCs, B-cell-depleted T cells, or T cells provided the cDNA or gDNA that made up the material.

Produced via immunoSEQ multiplex PCR; TCRdb's table is partial and in-frame only. Of 70,000 or so clones in the sample, just over 85% were seen once. Material for sequencing was peripheral blood. The TCR was taken from a man aged 65-85 years with active or convalescent COVID-19.

CDR3 residues: CASSIGPTDSYGYTF. CDR3 DNA: TGTGCCAGTAGTATTGGGCCCACGGACAGCTATGGCTACACCTTC. The rearrangement uses TRBV19 and TRBJ1-2; tentative D call: TRBD1 (6 bases). Germline-derived CDR1 and CDR2 are LNHDA and SQIVND (reference sequence). Trimming cost V 3 bases and J 4 bases, with 15 bases left between them. The CDR3 contains 15 residues.